Below, 2 T cell receptor beta chains from the same sample are listed, as sequenced in a study of response to subunit inactivated influenza vaccine. TCRdb re-derived calls from the RT-PCR reads in MiXCR, one entry per CDR3 protein. The sample holds hundreds of thousands of distinct CDR3 sequences, around a fifth seen once. This sample comprised PBMCs from blood, obtained about 19 months after vaccination. The receptors here all came from a man between 45 and 75 years old who received an inactivated influenza vaccine.

The sample holds a few counts of this clonotype. The chain employs TRBV4-1 and TRBJ1-4; 7 positions match TRBD1. The V gene's germline CDR1 is MGHRA and CDR2 YSYEKL. V was pared by 4 bases and J by 7 bases, with 9 bases of the junction left unmatched. The CDR3 is made up of 15 amino acids. CDR3 bases: TGCGCCAGCAGCCTTTTAGGGGGCGTTGCTGAAAAACTGTTTTTT. Its translation: CASSLLGGVAEKLFF.

The genes are TRBV6-1 and TRBJ2-4; D possibly corresponds to TRBD2 (5 bases). This CDR3 contains 13 residues. V lost 4 bases, J lost 5 bases, and 9 bases lay in between. CDR1 and CDR2 from the germline V gene are MNHNS and SASEGT. CDR3 loop: CASSVDSQNIQYF. Here the CDR3 DNA reads TGTGCCAGCAGTGTGGACTCTCAAAACATTCAGTACTTC.